The 10 T cell receptor beta chains below come from one sample, sequenced in a study of shared clonotypes between healthy human individuals. CD45RO-negative, CCR7-positively selected cells formed the naive CD8 fraction, excluding terminally differentiated effector memory CD45RA+ cells. Produced via immunoSEQ multiplex PCR; TCRdb's table is partial and in-frame only. The table lists about 800,000 clones, about 96% of them singletons. Sequencing input: naive CD8+ T cells sorted from blood. These receptor sequences come from a man between 25 and 39 years old in good health.

The chain uses TRBV25-1 and TRBJ1-1; tentatively, D is TRBD1 (5 bases). Deletions cut 7 bases from V and 6 bases from J, with 12 bases between. CDR3 length equals 12 residues. CDR1 is MGHDK and CDR2 is SYGVNS in the germline V gene. The CDR3 DNA is TGTGCCAGCAACCAGGGTCGGTCTGAAGCTTTCTTT. It is translated as CASNQGRSEAFF.

This chain links TRBV27 with TRBJ2-1; possibly TRBD1 for D (6 bases). The CDR3 loop spans 15 amino acids. Trimming cost V 11 bases and J 7 bases, with 24 bases left between them. Germline CDR1 is MNHEY and CDR2 is SMNVEV (reference sequence). The CDR3 loop is CAVGEVVARGNEQFF. In DNA form, the CDR3 reads TGTGCCGTCGGAGAGGTTGTGGCGAGGGGGAATGAGCAGTTCTTC.

J is TRBJ2-7 and V is TRBV11-3; maybe TRBD1 (6 bases). Trimming left V 3 bases short and J 6 bases short, with 12 bases between. This CDR3 spans 13 amino acids. Germline loops: CDR1 SGHNT, CDR2 YENEEA. CDR3 DNA sequence: TGTGCCAGCAGCTTCCAGGGGCATGGCGAGCAGTACTTC. It codes for CASSFQGHGEQYF.

The J gene is TRBJ2-6, the V gene TRBV7-8; 9 nucleotides line up with TRBD1. Per germline, CDR1 SGHVS and CDR2 FQNEAQ. J lost 1 base, V lost 5 bases, and 6 bases had no gene match. This CDR3 has 17 amino acids. The CDR3 loop reads CASSLGQGLSGANVLTF. For the CDR3, the DNA is TGTGCCAGCAGCCTGGGACAGGGACTATCTGGGGCCAACGTCCTGACTTTC.

V usage is TRBV6-5 and J usage is TRBJ1-5; tentatively, D is TRBD1 (5 bases). The CDR3 is made up of 15 amino acids. In germline, CDR1 is MNHEY, CDR2 SVGAGI. Trimming pared 7 bases from V and 0 bases from J, leaving 13 bases between. CDR3 sequence (DNA): TGTGCCAGCAAACCGACAGTTTATAGCAATCAGCCCCAGCATTTT. This translates into CASKPTVYSNQPQHF.

The chain recombines TRBV5-6 with TRBJ2-5; 12 bases line up with TRBD2. The CDR3 totals 15 residues. V was clipped by 2 bases and J by 2 bases; unmatched bases: 1. Germline V gene lookup returns CDR1 SGHDT and CDR2 YYEEEE. CDR3 region: CASSFGTSGQETQYF. CDR3 nucleotide sequence: TGTGCCAGCAGCTTTGGGACTAGCGGGCAAGAGACCCAGTACTTC. Full variable domain (outside the CDR3, taken from reference TRBV5-6 and TRBJ2-5): DAGVTQSPTHLIKTRGQQVTLRCSPKSGHDTVSWYQQALGQGPQFIFQYYEEEERQRGNFPDRFSGHQFPNYSSELNVNALLLGDSALYLCASSFGTSGQETQYFGPGTRLLVL.

The J gene is TRBJ2-7, the V gene TRBV5-1, with 15 bases lining up with TRBD2. The CDR3 spans 18 residues. Germline CDR1 SGHRS, CDR2 YFSETQ. V lost 4 bases to trimming and J lost 3 bases; unmatched junction nucleotides: 11. CDR3 loop: CASSAGLAGGPGFYEQYF. CDR3 DNA sequence: TGCGCCAGCAGCGCCGGACTAGCGGGAGGGCCAGGGTTCTACGAGCAGTACTTC.

The J gene is TRBJ2-2, the V gene TRBV27; 10 bases fit TRBD2. CDR3 length: 16 residues. Trimming at V came to 5 bases and at J to 4 bases, leaving 7 bases not matched to a gene. Looked up from germline, CDR1 is MNHEY and CDR2 is SMNVEV (reference sequence). The CDR3 DNA reads TGTGCCAGCAGTGCCTACCTAGCGGGAGCCACCGGGGAGCTGTTTTTT. Protein: CASSAYLAGATGELFF.

The V gene is TRBV6-5, the J gene TRBJ2-7, with D tentatively TRBD1 (6 bases). CDR3 length: 14 residues. CDR1 is MNHEY, CDR2 SVGAGI, per germline. V was shortened by 6 bases and J by 0 bases, with 12 bases between the two germline ends. The chain's CDR3 is CASSLRQDSYEQYF. In DNA form, the CDR3 reads TGTGCCAGCAGCCTTAGACAGGACTCCTACGAGCAGTACTTC.

V and J are TRBV19 and TRBJ1-2; D gene ambiguous. CDR1 and CDR2 (germline): LNHDA, SQIVND (reference sequence). Trimming cost V 3 bases and J 4 bases, with 12 bases left between them. The CDR3 is made up of 14 amino acids. The CDR3 DNA is TGTGCCAGTAGTATCAGTACGGGATTCTATGGCTACACCTTC. Protein product: CASSISTGFYGYTF.